Below are 9 T cell receptor beta chains sequenced from a single sample in a study of cytomegalovirus exposure and HLA in healthy donors. The PCR ran on 60 Vbeta and 13 Jbeta primers. Repertoires were generated with immunoSEQ multiplex PCR, while TCRdb's copy carries only in-frame clones and drops some. The sample totals over 150,000 clones. Source material: PBMCs. Receptor source: a boy between 5 and 17 years old in good health and CMV-seronegative.

This chain joins TRBV4-1 and TRBJ2-1; D may be TRBD1 (6 bases). The germline V gene has CDR1 MGHRA and CDR2 YSYEKL. The CDR3 loop spans 14 amino acids. Trimming removed 1 base from V and 7 bases from J, with 11 bases in between. The CDR3 here is CASSQGNRVNEQFF. The CDR3 DNA is TGCGCCAGCAGCCAAGGGAACAGGGTGAATGAGCAGTTCTTC.

The genes are TRBV11-3 and TRBJ2-3; possibly TRBD1 for D (5 bases). CDR1 SGHNT and CDR2 YENEEA come from the germline V gene. The CDR3 spans 12 residues. With 6 bases removed from V and 4 bases from J, the gap between germline ends came to 8 bases. CDR3: CASSYRSDTQYF. CDR3 in DNA: TGTGCCAGCAGTTACAGGTCAGATACGCAGTATTTT.

The DNA of the CDR3 is TGTGCCAGTAGTATGACTGATGGCTACACCTTC. It codes for CASSMTDGYTF. The chain uses TRBV19 and TRBJ1-2; no clear D. CDR1 LNHDA and CDR2 SQIVND come from the germline V gene (reference sequence). V was trimmed by 3 bases and J by 6 bases, leaving 5 bases between them. The CDR3 totals 11 residues.

V gene TRBV9 combines with J gene TRBJ2-3; 7 bases match TRBD2. Looked up from germline, CDR1 is SGDLS and CDR2 is YYNGEE. V lost 0 bases and J lost 1; bases outside the gene matches: 2. The CDR3 contains 15 residues. CDR3 residues: CASSVEAGGTDTQYF. CDR3 nucleotide sequence: TGTGCCAGCAGCGTAGAGGCGGGGGGCACAGATACGCAGTATTTT.

CDR3 DNA: TGTGCCAGCAGCCCACGGACTAGCGGGGGTATAAGCACAGATACGCAGTATTTT. The encoded protein is CASSPRTSGGISTDTQYF. The chain employs TRBV7-9 and TRBJ2-3; 13 nucleotides align to TRBD2. V lost 5 bases, J lost 0 bases, and 8 bases stayed unmatched. Germline CDR1 SEHNR, CDR2 FQNEAQ (reference sequence). CDR3 size: 18 residues.

The gene calls are TRBV7-3 and TRBJ1-1, with 8 nucleotides matching TRBD1. CDR1 is SGHTA, CDR2 FQGTGA, per germline. V lost 5 bases to trimming and J lost 6 bases; unmatched junction nucleotides: 5. This CDR3 contains 13 residues. CDR3 in amino acids: CASSRGQESEAFF. CDR3 DNA: TGTGCCAGCAGCCGGGGACAGGAATCTGAAGCTTTCTTT.

The chain recombines TRBV9 with TRBJ2-3; D is unclear. Germline lookup yields CDR1 SGDLS and CDR2 YYNGEE. Deletions cut 4 bases from V and 6 bases from J, with 15 bases between. CDR3 length: 14 amino acids. The CDR3: CASSITGSPDTQYF. Written as DNA, the CDR3 is TGTGCCAGCAGCATAACCGGGTCCCCGGATACGCAGTATTTT.

The CDR3 protein is CASGRGGNYEQYF. In DNA form, the CDR3 reads TGTGCCAGCGGGCGGGGGGGAAACTACGAGCAGTACTTC. The chain links TRBV11-1 to TRBJ2-7; TRBD2 matches at 9 bases. The CDR3 runs to 13 residues. Germline CDR1 is SGHAT and CDR2 is FQDESV (reference sequence). V trimming: 8 bases; J trimming: 3 bases; junction bases outside the gene matches: 5.

This chain uses TRBV27 with TRBJ1-6; 7 bases fit TRBD1. The length of the CDR3 is 15 residues. Germline lookup yields CDR1 MNHEY and CDR2 SMNVEV (reference sequence). V was pared by 2 bases and J by 7 bases, with 5 bases of the junction left unmatched. The CDR3 DNA reads as TGTGCCAGCAGTTTACAGTCAGGGGGGAATTCACCCCTCCACTTT. Translation gives CASSLQSGGNSPLHF.